This T cell receptor beta chain was sequenced for a study of control samples from healthy donors and cancer patients. CDR1 is LNHDA, CDR2 SQIVND, per germline (reference sequence). The CDR3 is 14 amino acids. V lost 2 bases to trimming and J lost 7 bases, with 12 bases between them. Measured with immunoSEQ multiplex PCR; TCRdb has only the in-frame clones, and not every one. The sample lists 130,000 to 150,000 clones; 80% to 95% were seen once. In its sample, this clone was seen once. The receptor was derived from a young man in good health. The genes are TRBV19 and TRBJ1-5; perhaps TRBD1 as D (5 bases). The sample comprised blood. CDR3 nucleotide sequence: TGTGCCAGTAGTATAAATCCAGGGAGCCAGCCCCAGCATTTT. Translated: CASSINPGSQPQHF. The complete variable domain, with remaining parts taken from reference TRBV19 and TRBJ1-5, reads DGGITQSPKYLFRKEGQNVTLSCEQNLNHDAMYWYRQDPGQGLRLIYYSQIVNDFQKGDIAEGYSVSREKKESFPLTVTSAQKNPTAFYLCASSINPGSQPQHFGDGTRLSIL.